This T cell receptor (beta chain) emerged from a study of T cell repertoires in cytomegalovirus infection. Study as a whole: Based on public TCR beta signatures, there were indications of CMV infection and of a matching HLA type. General study findings and limits: Clonotype analysis showed dominance of the ex vivo response by HLA-C-restricted CMV-specific TCR beta clonotypes.

TCRdb re-called the reads through MiXCR, storing one row per CDR3 protein. This table has about 260,000 distinct CDR3 sequences, roughly an eighth appearing once. The sample holds many counts of this clonotype. Its antigen is as yet unknown. The V gene lost 7 bases and the J gene lost 4 bases, with 6 bases spanning the gap. The CDR3 consists of 11 residues. V gene TRBV12-3 or TRBV12-4 combines with J gene TRBJ2-3; the D is unclear. The specimen was PBMCs. The clonotype comes from a human donor in good health (CMV status not recorded). Some clones in this sample may be carry-over from other donors' samples. CDR3 bases: TGTGCCAGCACCAGTTCAGATACGCAGTATTTT. It codes for CASTSSDTQYF.